The T cell receptor beta chain described here comes from a study of blood T cell repertoires in COVID-19 (dated by TCRdb to 2019 to 2021). Notes on the research overall: The collaborator samples originated in the United States, Italy and Spain and spanned the acute and convalescent phases of COVID-19. The material from the prospective study consisted of cDNA or gDNA derived from T cells, B-cell-depleted T cells, or PBMCs. Subjects who had been exposed to COVID-19, were actively infected with it, or had recovered from it provided the deeply sampled blood TCRbeta repertoires that made up the dataset. The repertoires were released in a freely available public database intended as a resource for research on the immune response to SARS-CoV-2. The samples were drawn from the first 160 participants of the ongoing ImmuneRACE study and from over 950 subjects provided by 6 global collaborators. Sample metadata almost always included a de-identified subject ID, COVID-19 status, age in years and sex. Where HLA class I and class II types were available, the types were taken from metadata supplied by the sample provider, not from assay-based typing.

What the study reported, not specific to this receptor: How much clinical and demographic metadata was included differed by source and by participant, and the metadata was provided uncurated.

The collaborating institutions used their own protocols to collect whole blood in K2EDTA tubes. For TCRbeta analysis, collaborator samples were shipped as frozen whole blood, as isolated PBMCs, or as DNA extracted from either sample type. TCRbeta CDR3 regions were amplified from genomic DNA using the immunoSEQ Assay, a bias-controlled multiplex PCR. The published analysis was carried out like this. The number of nucleated cells in each sample was estimated from the amplification of reference gene primers within the assay. To quantify the absolute abundance of each unique TCRbeta CDR3 rearrangement, sequence reads were collapsed and filtered. For each sample, productive Simpson clonality was calculated as the square root of Simpson's diversity index across productive rearrangements. TCRdb provides this immuneACCESS table in a form limited to in-frame rearrangements. Some clones are lacking; in checked studies, under half of them reflect an unresolved V gene, and why the rest are absent is not known. V, J and clone size are those of that table, while D and trimming were read from the DNA. This sample lists roughly 190,000 clones; roughly 80% were detected once. The top ten clones comprise approximately 6.1% of the sample.

About this clone: The antigen this receptor binds is unknown. Per-nucleotide qualities are absent, and no much larger clonotype sits a single base away.

V is shortened by 5 bases, J by 7 bases, and the region joining them spans 21 bases. In the germline V gene, CDR1 corresponds to MRHNA and CDR2 to SNTAGT. The CDR3 starts with the cysteine, ends with the phenylalanine, and has 17 residues. Only the CDR3 portion is preserved as DNA: 51 bases, with reading frame beginning at the first base. The chain is made from TRBV6-4 and TRBJ1-6; the D gene is perhaps TRBD1, on 5 matching bases. This receptor was taken from a woman in her thirties or forties with acute or convalescent COVID-19. Sequenced sample: peripheral blood. The DNA reads TGTGCCAGCAGTCACCCCAGGGAAGGATTCAGCAATTCACCCCTCCACTTT. Its translation reads: CASSHPREGFSNSPLHF.